These 3 T cell receptor beta chains originate from one sample sequenced in a study of regulatory T cells in long-lasting Graves disease (dated by TCRdb to about 2021). Library preparation used multiplex PCR. This sample was sequenced with an Illumina HiSeq 4000. To build TCR beta libraries, CDR3 regions were amplified by Arm-PCR using iRepertoire HTBI primers. TCRdb's own reprocessing of the public reads used fastp at Q25 and MiXCR and kept productive beta chains. Identical CDR3 protein sequences are pooled into one entry, listed with their most common genes and DNA. Counted in this sample were under 450,000 distinct CDR3 sequences; approximately 12% of them appeared once. The ten largest clones capture 15% to 20% of the sample. The meaning of the sample's time point label: newly diagnosed GD, antithyroid drugs for less than 3 months. For both TCR sequencing and RNA sequencing, RNA was extracted from PBMCs using TRIzol.

Separately, the same data were catalogued under a study of T cells in Graves' hyperthyroidism and ophthalmopathy.

This specimen consisted of peripheral blood mononuclear cells (PBMCs), obtained at new diagnosis, from a patient treated with antithyroid drugs. The receptors originated from a woman aged 18 to 35 with Graves disease. Donor details come from another sample of the same person, matched by shared clones.

This clonotype was observed a few times. The chain combines TRBV7-9 with TRBJ2-3, with D possibly matching TRBD2 (6 bases). The CDR3 runs 17 residues. The germline V gene encodes CDR1 SEHNR and CDR2 FQNEAQ (reference sequence). V was clipped by 1 base and J by 4 bases, with 18 bases between them. CDR3 sequence reads: CASSLGIGGAGADTQYF. Written as DNA, the CDR3 is TGTGCCAGCAGCTTAGGTATTGGAGGGGCAGGCGCAGATACGCAGTATTTT.

This clonotype was seen at least ten times. The rearrangement links TRBV29-1 to TRBJ1-1, with D uncertain. The germline V gene has CDR1 SQVTM and CDR2 ANQGSEA. The CDR3 covers 12 residues. V lost 7 bases, J lost 1 base, and 10 bases lay in between. The chain's CDR3 is CSGVGENTEAFF. CDR3 nucleotides: TGCAGCGGCGTGGGAGAGAACACTGAAGCTTTCTTT.

This clonotype was seen many times. J is TRBJ2-1 and V is TRBV28; weak D call: TRBD2 (6 bases). Looked up from germline, CDR1 is MDHEN and CDR2 is SYDVKM. This CDR3 region has 15 residues. Deletions cut 4 bases from V and 4 bases from J, with 14 bases between. The CDR3 DNA reads as TGTGCCAGCAGTTCGAGGAGGGCCGGTTACAATGAGCAGTTCTTC. Encoded protein: CASSSRRAGYNEQFF.